Reported below is one TCR beta chain. This clone was observed once. This clone's antigen is unknown. The sample holds no much larger clone one base away, and base qualities are not on file. These data originate in a study of T cell responses to AZD1222 COVID-19 vaccine listed by TCRdb under 2021. In the study overall: A total of about 230 trial participants underwent TCR sequencing, of whom around 200 received two doses of AZD1222 and about 25 received two doses of the MenACWY control vaccine. Enrollment into the trials was organized by age into subgroups of 18-55, 56-69 and 70-plus years, and those subgroups contained roughly 150, 30 and 60 TCR-sequenced participants, respectively.

What the work shows at the level of the full study, not this receptor alone: Reportedly, close to half of the unique spike-specific TCRs recognized epitopes lying outside the regions that are mutated in the B.1.351 and B.1.1.7 variants. Because no samples from the day 14 peak response were available, repertoires could be characterized only after the peak T cell response. The vaccine-associated CD4 TCRs covered the entire spike protein, and the dominant responses fell in regions 160-218 and 743-854. After two AZD1222 doses, both the breadth and the depth of spike-specific TCRs were significantly higher than at day 0 and than in MenACWY recipients. Only five to seven AZD1222 recipients were SARS-CoV-2 seropositive at baseline, limiting conclusions about previously exposed vaccinees. Participants were mostly white British and included more females than males, and it was suggested by the authors that clonal diversity may have been underestimated. In the small 56-69-year group, the increase in depth fell short of significance, most likely because of low power.

The CDR3 regions of human TCRbeta chains were subjected to immunosequencing. In the paper's pipeline: Repertoire TCRs were matched against a reference library of SARS-CoV-2-specific TCRs generated with the MIRA antigen-specificity platform. Breadth was defined as the fraction of unique TCRs that were SARS-CoV-2-associated, and depth was defined as the fraction of total T cells that were SARS-CoV-2-associated. Using the MIRA data, each spike-specific TCR was assigned both to the spike region to which the TCR was reactive and to a CD4 or CD8 class. Log10-transformed breadth and depth values were compared by one-way ANOVA with Sidak's multiple comparisons tests. Entries here come from immuneACCESS through TCRdb and include only in-frame sequences with V and J called. Some clones fail to appear in such tables; in the studies checked, an unresolved V gene covers under half of the shortfall, and the cause of the remainder is unknown. That table is the source of V, J and clone size, and D and trimming were worked out from the DNA. This sample gives some 180,000 clones in total; more than 80% of them show up just once. About 3.5% of the sample rests with the top ten.

The sample's time point label, decoded: about 28 days (+/-7) after the second vaccine dose. The treatment or condition label here, explained by the study, means: meningococcal conjugate vaccine given as trial control. Samples from vaccinated people were obtained from the UK trials COV001 and COV002, which included a single-blind randomized controlled phase 2/3 trial of AZD1222 (ChAdOx1 nCoV-19) in healthy adults. For TCRbeta chain sequencing, PBMC samples from trial participants were taken at day 0 and at day 28 after the second dose. Trimming leaves V shorter by 1 base and J shorter by 0 bases, with the junction holding 14 bases beyond the gene matches. The CDR3 covers 20 residues, taking in both the cysteine and the phenylalanine. Only the CDR3 portion is preserved as DNA: 60 bases, with reading frame beginning at the first base. The germline V gene (reference sequence) sets CDR1 to LGHDT and CDR2 to YNNKEL.

The sequencing used peripheral blood, collected 28 days after the second dose of the MenACWY control vaccine. The chain links TRBV3-1 (or the pseudogene TRBV3-2) with TRBJ1-3; TRBD1 lines up with 8 middle nucleotides. The source of this sequence is an adult who received the MenACWY meningococcal vaccine as a control. The DNA sequence reads TGTGCCAGCAGCCAAGGCTTGAGGGACAGGTACCTTCTCTCTGGAAACACCATATATTTT. Protein translation: CASSQGLRDRYLLSGNTIYF.